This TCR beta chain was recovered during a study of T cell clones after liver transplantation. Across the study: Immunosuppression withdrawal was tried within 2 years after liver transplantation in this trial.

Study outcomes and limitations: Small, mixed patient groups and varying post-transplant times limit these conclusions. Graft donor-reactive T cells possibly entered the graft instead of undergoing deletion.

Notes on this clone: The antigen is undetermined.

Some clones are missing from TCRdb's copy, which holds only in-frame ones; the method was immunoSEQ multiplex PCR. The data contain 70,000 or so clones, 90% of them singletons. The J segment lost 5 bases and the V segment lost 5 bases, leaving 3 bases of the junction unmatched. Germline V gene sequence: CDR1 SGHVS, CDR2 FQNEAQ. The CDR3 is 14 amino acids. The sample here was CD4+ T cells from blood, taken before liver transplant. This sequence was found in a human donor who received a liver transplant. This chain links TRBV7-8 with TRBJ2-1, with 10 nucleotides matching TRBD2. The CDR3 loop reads CASSRTSGNNEQFF. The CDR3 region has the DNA TGTGCCAGCAGCCGGACTAGCGGCAACAATGAGCAGTTCTTC.